Listed below are T cell receptor beta chains from one sample, sequenced in a study of post-analysis software for immune sequencing data. TCRdb analysed the PCR reads with MiXCR anew, one entry per CDR3 protein. The sample has 350,000 to 450,000 distinct CDR3 sequences, roughly 38% seen once; the top ten hold approximately 7.6%. Sequencing input: blood. These receptors were taken from a girl aged 2 to 10 with multiple sclerosis. The CDR3 runs from the conserved cysteine through the conserved F or W.

V	J	CDR3
TRBV28	TRBJ1-2	CASRGDRAYGYTF
TRBV5-6	TRBJ1-2	CASSFSYGYTF
TRBV4-3	TRBJ2-7	CASSPTTQVSYEQYF
TRBV12-3/TRBV12-4	TRBJ1-2	CASSSWDPYGYTF
TRBV27	TRBJ2-1	CAGSLPGIEQFF
TRBV6-6	TRBJ2-3	CASGGTSKAGSDTQYF
TRBV20-1	TRBJ1-2	CSATRQGANYGYTF
TRBV7-6	TRBJ1-6	CASSLARGGRSNSPLHF
TRBV27	TRBJ2-7	CASSSWTANYEQYF
TRBV5-5	TRBJ2-1	CASQSSSYNEQCF
TRBV6-6	-	CASRIGSGETQYF
TRBV20-1	TRBJ2-1	CSAISSLVWETGNEQFF
TRBV6-2/TRBV6-3	TRBJ1-1	CASSRGRELNTEAFF
TRBV20-1	TRBJ2-7	CSAPGEGYEQYF
TRBV24-1	TRBJ2-3	CATSGGLARDTQYF
TRBV20-1	TRBJ1-2	CSARIDYGYTF
TRBV7-2	TRBJ2-7	CASSGWTGSYEQYF
TRBV12-3/TRBV12-4	TRBJ1-1	CASSLSQNPGGTEAFF
TRBV5-1	-	CASSLGTRGLYEQYF
TRBV20-1	TRBJ2-1	CSAHLNEQFF
TRBV11-2	TRBJ2-6	CASSLPGANVRTF
TRBV29-1	TRBJ1-3	CSAGQSSGNTIYF
TRBV20-1	TRBJ2-5	CSAFRGAETQYF
TRBV29-1	TRBJ2-3	CSVAGLGDGIYHLTDTQYF
TRBV28	TRBJ1-2	CASSPQPYGYTF
TRBV25-1	TRBJ2-1	CASSESRPYNEQFF
TRBV27	TRBJ2-3	CASSPQRGGYTDTQYF
TRBV20-1	TRBJ1-1	CRTPGGGGTEAFF
TRBV20-1	TRBJ2-1	CSARAGAGVYNEQFF
TRBV6-1	TRBJ2-7	CASSERERMYF
TRBV29-1	TRBJ2-1	CSVGREGHSNEQFF
TRBV6-5	TRBJ2-2	CASSYADKMNTGELFF
TRBV11-2	TRBJ2-3	CASSFLGVGTQYF
TRBV28	TRBJ1-2	CASSLEDSGELYGYTF
TRBV6-5	TRBJ1-5	CASRQDRGNQPQHF
TRBV4-1	TRBJ2-1	CASSQEGGGYSYNEQFF
TRBV20-1	TRBJ1-6	CSAKWTGRYSPLHF
TRBV20-1	TRBJ2-1	CSARNSGGDEQFF
TRBV4-3	TRBJ2-1	CASSQGQGPTYNEQFF
TRBV21-1	TRBJ2-5	CASSKEFTSGRAGETQYF
TRBV20-1	TRBJ2-5	CSAKSRVLETQYF
TRBV19	TRBJ2-1	CASTPRAGGSEQFF
TRBV27	TRBJ1-5	CASSWDRGNQPQHF
TRBV5-1	TRBJ2-5	CASSLAPPDLSRETQYF
TRBV28	TRBJ2-1	CASTSDRVPSSEQFF
TRBV12-5	TRBJ2-1	CASGSRTSGSNEQFF
TRBV20-1	TRBJ2-6	CSATIGPNRDGTTSSGANVLTF
TRBV28	TRBJ1-5	CASIQGAGGNQPQHF
TRBV29-1	TRBJ2-1	CSVERRGRTYNEQFF
TRBV18	TRBJ2-7	CASSPAGQRYEQYF
TRBV18	TRBJ1-2	CASSPGQQTNYGYTF
TRBV28	TRBJ2-5	CASSFWGAGETQYF
TRBV5-1	TRBJ2-3	CASSPGLAGGDTQYF
TRBV6-2/TRBV6-3	TRBJ2-7	CASSNWGPYEQYF
TRBV29-1	TRBJ2-7	CSVEGETSGKTYEQYF
TRBV7-3	TRBJ2-1	CASSWDQSSYNEQFF
TRBV29-1	TRBJ2-7	CSVEIRDRGYEQYF
TRBV25-1	TRBJ2-1	CASARQSSYNEQFF
TRBV7-9	TRBJ2-1	CASSLVVAGPLRLYNEQFF